A few counts support the clone carrying this T cell receptor (beta chain). The antigen remains undetermined. This sample was included in a study of T cell repertoires in cytomegalovirus infection. CDR3 size: 16 residues. Germline V lookup: CDR1 MNHEY, CDR2 SVGAGI. V dropped 2 bases and J dropped 2 bases, with 14 bases sitting between them. TCRdb called the reads again in MiXCR, with one record for every CDR3 protein. The table records about 900,000 distinct CDR3 sequences, 31% of them present only once. This TCR was sampled from a human donor in good health (CMV status not recorded). Some clones in this sample may be carry-over from other donors' samples. The starting material was cultured CD8+ T cells from PBMCs, obtained from culture after CMV antigen stimulation. The genes are TRBV6-5 and TRBJ2-3, with D perhaps TRBD1 (5 bases). The CDR3 region has the DNA TGTGCCAGCAGTTACGGGGCCCAGGGCTCCACAGATACGCAGTATTTT. It codes for CASSYGAQGSTDTQYF.